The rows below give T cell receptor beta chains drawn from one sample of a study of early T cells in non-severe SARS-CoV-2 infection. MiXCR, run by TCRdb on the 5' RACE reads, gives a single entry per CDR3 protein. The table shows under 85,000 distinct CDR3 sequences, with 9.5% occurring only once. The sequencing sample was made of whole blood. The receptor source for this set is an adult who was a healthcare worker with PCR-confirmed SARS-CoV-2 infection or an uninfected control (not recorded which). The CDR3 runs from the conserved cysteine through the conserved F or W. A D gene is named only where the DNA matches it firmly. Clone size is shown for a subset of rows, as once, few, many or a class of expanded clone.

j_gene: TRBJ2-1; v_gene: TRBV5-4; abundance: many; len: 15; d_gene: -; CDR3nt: TGTGCCAGCAGCCCCGGGACTTTCTCCTACAATGAGCAGTTCTTC; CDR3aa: CASSPGTFSYNEQFF
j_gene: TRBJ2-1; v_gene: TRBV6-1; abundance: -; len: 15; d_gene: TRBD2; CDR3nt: TGTGCCAGCAGCCGAAAAGGGGCGGGGGTGCCTGAGCAGTTCTTC; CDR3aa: CASSRKGAGVPEQFF
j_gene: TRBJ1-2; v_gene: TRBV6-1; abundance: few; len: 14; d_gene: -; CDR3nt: TGTGCCAGCCAGGTCGGGGGTGATTTCTATGGCTACACCTTC; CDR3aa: CASQVGGDFYGYTF
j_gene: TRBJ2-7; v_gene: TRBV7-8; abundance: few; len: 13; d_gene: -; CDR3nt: TGTGCCAGCAGCTTTCCCGGTGGAGGCGGGCAGTACTTC; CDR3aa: CASSFPGGGGQYF
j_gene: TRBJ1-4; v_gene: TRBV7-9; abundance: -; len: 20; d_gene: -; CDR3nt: TGTGCCAGCAGCTTAGCAGGACCTCGCCCCTTTCAAACAACTAATGAAAAACTGTTTTTT; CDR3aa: CASSLAGPRPFQTTNEKLFF
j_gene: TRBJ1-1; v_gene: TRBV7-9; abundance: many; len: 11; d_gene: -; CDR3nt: TGTGCCAGCAGCAGGGGCACTGAAGCTTTCTTT; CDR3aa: CASSRGTEAFF
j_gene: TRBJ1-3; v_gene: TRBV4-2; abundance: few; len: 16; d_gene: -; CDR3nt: TGTGCCAGCAGCCAAGTTAACCGAGGGGGTGGAAACACCATATATTTT; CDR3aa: CASSQVNRGGGNTIYF
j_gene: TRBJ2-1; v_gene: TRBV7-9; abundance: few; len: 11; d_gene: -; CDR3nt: TGTGCCAGCAGCTTAAGGGACGTTCAGTTCTTC; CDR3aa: CASSLRDVQFF
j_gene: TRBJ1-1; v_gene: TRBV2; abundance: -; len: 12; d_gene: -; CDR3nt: TGTGCCAGCAGAGCGGGGGCAGGTGTTTCTTTCTTT; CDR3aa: CASRAGAGVSFF
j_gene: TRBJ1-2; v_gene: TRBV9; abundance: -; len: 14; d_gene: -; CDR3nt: TGTGCCAGCAGCCCCTCGGGGCATAGGAGTGGCTACACCTTC; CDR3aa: CASSPSGHRSGYTF
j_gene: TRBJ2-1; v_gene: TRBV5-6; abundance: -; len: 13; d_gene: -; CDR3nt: TGTGCCAGCAGCTTGGTAGGGTCAAATGAGCAGTTCTTC; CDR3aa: CASSLVGSNEQFF
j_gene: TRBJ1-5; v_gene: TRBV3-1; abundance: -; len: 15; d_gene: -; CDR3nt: TGTGCCAGCAGCCAAGATCAACAGGGAGATCAGCCCCAGCATTTT; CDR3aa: CASSQDQQGDQPQHF
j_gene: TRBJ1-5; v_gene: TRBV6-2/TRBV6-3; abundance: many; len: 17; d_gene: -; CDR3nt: TGTGCCAGCAGTTACTCGAGCTGGGAAATAGACAATCAGCCCCAGCATTTT; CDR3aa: CASSYSSWEIDNQPQHF
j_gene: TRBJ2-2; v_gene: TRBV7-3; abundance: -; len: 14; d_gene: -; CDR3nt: TGTGCCAGCACTTCCCACCCGCGGACCGGGGAGCTGTTTTTT; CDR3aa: CASTSHPRTGELFF
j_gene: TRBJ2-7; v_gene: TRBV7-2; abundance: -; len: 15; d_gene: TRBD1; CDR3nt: TGTGCCAGCAGCTTAGAAGGACAGGGGGCCTACGAGCAGTACTTC; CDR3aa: CASSLEGQGAYEQYF
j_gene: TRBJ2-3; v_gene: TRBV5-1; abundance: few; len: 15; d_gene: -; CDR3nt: TGCGCCAGCAGCTCCGGTCTGAGCGGCACAGATACGCAGTATTTT; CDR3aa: CASSSGLSGTDTQYF
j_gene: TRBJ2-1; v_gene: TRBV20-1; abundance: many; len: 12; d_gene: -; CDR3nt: TGCAGTGCTAGCAGGACACCAAATGAGCAGTTCTTC; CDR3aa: CSASRTPNEQFF
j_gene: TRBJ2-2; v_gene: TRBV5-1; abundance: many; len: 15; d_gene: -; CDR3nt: TGCGCCAGCAGCTTAGGCGGCACGAACACCGGGGAGCTGTTTTTT; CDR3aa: CASSLGGTNTGELFF
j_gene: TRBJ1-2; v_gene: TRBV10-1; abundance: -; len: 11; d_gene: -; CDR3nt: TGCGCCAGCAGTAGGAATGGTGGCTACACCTTC; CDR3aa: CASSRNGGYTF
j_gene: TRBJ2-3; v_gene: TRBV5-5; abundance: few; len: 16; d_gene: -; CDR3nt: TGTGCCAGCAGCTTGGTATGGGGGAGTGGCACAGATACGCAGTATTTT; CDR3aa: CASSLVWGSGTDTQYF
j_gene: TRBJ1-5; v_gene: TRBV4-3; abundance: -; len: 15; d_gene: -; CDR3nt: TGCGCCAGCAGCCAAGACGGGACAAACAGTCAGCCCCAGCATTTT; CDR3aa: CASSQDGTNSQPQHF
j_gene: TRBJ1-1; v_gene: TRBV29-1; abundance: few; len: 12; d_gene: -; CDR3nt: TGCAGCGGCTCTAGGGTGAACACTGAAGCTTTCTTT; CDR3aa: CSGSRVNTEAFF
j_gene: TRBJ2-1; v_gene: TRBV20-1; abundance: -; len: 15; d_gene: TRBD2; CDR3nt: TGCAGTGCTACTCAGCCGGTAGCGGGAAATCAGGACATGTTCTTC; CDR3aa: CSATQPVAGNQDMFF
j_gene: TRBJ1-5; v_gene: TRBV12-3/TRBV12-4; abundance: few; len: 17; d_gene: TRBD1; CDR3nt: TGTGCCAGCAGTAAAAGCCAGGGGGTCGGAAGCAATCAGCCCCAGCATTTT; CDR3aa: CASSKSQGVGSNQPQHF
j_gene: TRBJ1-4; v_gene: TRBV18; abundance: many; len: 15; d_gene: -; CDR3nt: TGTGCCAGCTCACCCGGAACAGACACTAATGAAAAACTGTTTTTT; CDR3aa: CASSPGTDTNEKLFF
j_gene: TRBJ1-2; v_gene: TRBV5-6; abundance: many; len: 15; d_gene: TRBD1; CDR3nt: TGTGCCAGCAGCCCTAGGGACAGGGAGAACTATGGCTACACCTTC; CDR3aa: CASSPRDRENYGYTF
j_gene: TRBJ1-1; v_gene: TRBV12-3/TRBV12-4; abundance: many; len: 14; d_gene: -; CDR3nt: TGTGCCAGCAGAATCCTCAGGGGCGACACTGAAGCTTTCTTT; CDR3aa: CASRILRGDTEAFF
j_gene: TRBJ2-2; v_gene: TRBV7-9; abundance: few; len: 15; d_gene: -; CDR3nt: TGTGCCAGCAGCTTAGCAGGCCCACTCACCGGGGAGCTGTTTTTT; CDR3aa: CASSLAGPLTGELFF
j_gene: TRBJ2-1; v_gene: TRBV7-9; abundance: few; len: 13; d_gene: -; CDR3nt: TGTGCCAGCAGCTTATTAGTCGCAAATGAGCAGTTCTTC; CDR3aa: CASSLLVANEQFF
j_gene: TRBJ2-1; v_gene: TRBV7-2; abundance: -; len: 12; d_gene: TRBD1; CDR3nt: TGTGCCAGCAGCCCTCCAGGGGGTGAGCAGTTCTTC; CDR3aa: CASSPPGGEQFF
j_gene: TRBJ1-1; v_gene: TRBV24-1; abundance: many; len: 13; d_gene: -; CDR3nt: TGTGCCACCAGTGAGGCGTTTAACACTGAAGCTTTCTTT; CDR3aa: CATSEAFNTEAFF
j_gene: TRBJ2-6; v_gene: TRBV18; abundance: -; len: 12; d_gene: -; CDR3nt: TGTGCCAGCTCACCACCGGGGAACGTCCTGACTTTC; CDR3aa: CASSPPGNVLTF
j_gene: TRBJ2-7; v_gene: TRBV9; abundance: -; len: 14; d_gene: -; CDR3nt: TGTGCCAGCAGCGTAGCTCCGGGACTGGGGGAGCAGTACTTC; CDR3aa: CASSVAPGLGEQYF
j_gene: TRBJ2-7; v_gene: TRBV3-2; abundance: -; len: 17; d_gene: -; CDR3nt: TGTGCCAGCAGCCCAAGGGGACTAGCGGGAGGAAGTTCCGAGCAGTACTTC; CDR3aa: CASSPRGLAGGSSEQYF
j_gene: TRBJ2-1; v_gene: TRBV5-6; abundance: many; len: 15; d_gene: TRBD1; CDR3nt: TGTGCCAGCAGCTTCCGGGACAGGGGGTTGAATGAGCAGTTCTTC; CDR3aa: CASSFRDRGLNEQFF
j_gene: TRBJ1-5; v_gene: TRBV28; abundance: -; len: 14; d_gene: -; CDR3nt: TGTGCCAGCAATAGGCCGGGCCTCAATCAGCCCCAGCATTTT; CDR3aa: CASNRPGLNQPQHF
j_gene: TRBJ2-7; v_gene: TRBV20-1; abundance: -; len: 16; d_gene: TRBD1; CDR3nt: TGCAGTGCTAGGGGCCCCGGGACAGGGGGAACCTACGAGCAGTACTTC; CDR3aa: CSARGPGTGGTYEQYF
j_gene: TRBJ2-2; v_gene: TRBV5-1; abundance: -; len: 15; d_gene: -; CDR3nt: TGCGCCAGCAGCTTTGACAGCTTGAACACCGGGGAGCTGTTTTTT; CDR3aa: CASSFDSLNTGELFF
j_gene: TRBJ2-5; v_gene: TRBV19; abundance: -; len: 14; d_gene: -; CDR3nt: TGTGCCAGTAGTATGGGCGGCAGCCAAGAGACCCAGTACTTC; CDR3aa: CASSMGGSQETQYF
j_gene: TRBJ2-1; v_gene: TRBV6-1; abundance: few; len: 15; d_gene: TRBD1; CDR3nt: TGTGCCAGCAGGGACAGGTGGAGCTCCTACAATGAGCAGTTCTTC; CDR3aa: CASRDRWSSYNEQFF
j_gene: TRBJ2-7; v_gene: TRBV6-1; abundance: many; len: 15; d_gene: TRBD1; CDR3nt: TGTGCCAGCAGCCCAAAGGACAGGGGTAACCACGAGCAGTACTTC; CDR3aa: CASSPKDRGNHEQYF
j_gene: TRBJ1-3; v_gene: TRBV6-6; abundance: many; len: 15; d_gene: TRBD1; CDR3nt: TGTGCCAGCAGTTACGGAGGGACAGCGGGAAACACCATATATTTT; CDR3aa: CASSYGGTAGNTIYF
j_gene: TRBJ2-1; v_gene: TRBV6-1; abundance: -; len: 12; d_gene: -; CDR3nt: TGTGCCAGCTTAGGAGGGTTCGGTGAGCAGTTCTTC; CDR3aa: CASLGGFGEQFF
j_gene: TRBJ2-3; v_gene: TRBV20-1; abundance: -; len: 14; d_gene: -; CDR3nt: TGCAGTGCTAACACAGGCTCGAACACAGATACGCAGTATTTT; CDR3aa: CSANTGSNTDTQYF
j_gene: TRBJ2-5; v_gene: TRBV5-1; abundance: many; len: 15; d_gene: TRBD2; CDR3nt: TGCGCCAGCAGCTTGAAGACTAGCGGGATAGAGACCCAGTACTTC; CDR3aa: CASSLKTSGIETQYF
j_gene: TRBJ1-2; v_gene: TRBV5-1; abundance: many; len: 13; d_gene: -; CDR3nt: TGCGCCAGCAGCTCTACCCAGAACTATGGCTACACCTTC; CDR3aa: CASSSTQNYGYTF
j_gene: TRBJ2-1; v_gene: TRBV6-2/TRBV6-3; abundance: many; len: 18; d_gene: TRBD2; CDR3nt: TGTGCCAGCAGGCAGACTAGCGGGAGGGCCCTCGGCTACAATGAGCAGTTCTTC; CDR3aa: CASRQTSGRALGYNEQFF
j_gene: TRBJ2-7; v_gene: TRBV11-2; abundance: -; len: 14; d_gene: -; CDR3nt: TGTGCCAGCAGCTTAGTCCGCGGTCCCTACGAGCAGTACTTC; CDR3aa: CASSLVRGPYEQYF
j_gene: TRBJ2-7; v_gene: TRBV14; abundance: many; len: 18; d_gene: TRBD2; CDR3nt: TGTGCCAGCAGCCAACGATATGGGGACCCTAGCGGAACCTACGAGCAGTACTTC; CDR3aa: CASSQRYGDPSGTYEQYF
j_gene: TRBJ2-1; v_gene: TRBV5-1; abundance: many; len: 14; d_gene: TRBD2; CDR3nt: TGCGCCAGCAGCTTCGAGCTAGCGGGAGGAGAGCAGTTCTTC; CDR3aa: CASSFELAGGEQFF
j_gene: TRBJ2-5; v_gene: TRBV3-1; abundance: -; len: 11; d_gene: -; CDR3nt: TGTGCCAGCAGCCAGGGAGAGACCCAGTACTTC; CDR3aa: CASSQGETQYF
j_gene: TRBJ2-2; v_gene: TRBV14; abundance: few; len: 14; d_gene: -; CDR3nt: TGTGCCAGCAGCCAAGATTTACTTCGGGGGGAGCTGTTTTTT; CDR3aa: CASSQDLLRGELFF
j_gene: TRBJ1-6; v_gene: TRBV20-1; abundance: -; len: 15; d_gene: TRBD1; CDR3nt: TGCAGTGCTCCCTTCCTACAGGGGAATAATTCACCCCTCCACTTT; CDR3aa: CSAPFLQGNNSPLHF
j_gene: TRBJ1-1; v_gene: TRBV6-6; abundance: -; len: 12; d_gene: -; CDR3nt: TGTGCCAGCAGTTACCCCAACACTGAAGCTTTCTTT; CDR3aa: CASSYPNTEAFF
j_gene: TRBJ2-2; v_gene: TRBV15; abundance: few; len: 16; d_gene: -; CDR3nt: TGTGCCACCAGCAGGACAAGGACTCATAGGACCGGGGAGCTGTTTTTT; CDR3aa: CATSRTRTHRTGELFF
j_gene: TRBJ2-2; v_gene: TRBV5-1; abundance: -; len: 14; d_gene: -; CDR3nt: TGCGCCAGCAGCCCACCAGGCGACACCGGGGAGCTGTTTTTT; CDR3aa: CASSPPGDTGELFF
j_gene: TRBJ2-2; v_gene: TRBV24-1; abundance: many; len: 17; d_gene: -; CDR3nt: TGTGCCACCAGTGTCAATAGAGGGAGTATGGGGACCGGGGAGCTGTTTTTT; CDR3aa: CATSVNRGSMGTGELFF
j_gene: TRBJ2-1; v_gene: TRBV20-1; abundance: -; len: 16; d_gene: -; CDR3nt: TGCAGTGCCGCCCGACTACGACAGAGGGCGTACAATGAGCAGTTCTTC; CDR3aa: CSAARLRQRAYNEQFF
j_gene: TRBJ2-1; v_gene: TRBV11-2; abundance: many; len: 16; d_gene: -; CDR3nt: TGTGCCAGCAGCTTAGATCTCCTAGCCCCATACAATGAGCAGTTCTTC; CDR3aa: CASSLDLLAPYNEQFF